Listed here are 24 T cell receptor beta chains from one sample, sequenced in a study of T cells in Graves' hyperthyroidism and ophthalmopathy. Amplification targeted TCR beta CDR3 regions from RNA transcripts. A set of HTBI primers served as the primers for a first-round RT-PCR of the TCR CDR3. TCRdb recomputed calls from the multiplex PCR reads with MiXCR, one row per CDR3 protein. Among about 500,000 distinct CDR3 sequences listed, roughly 16% were seen once. Sequences were obtained from blood. Receptors were obtained from a woman aged 30 to 39 with Graves' ophthalmopathy.

This clonotype came up a few times. The CDR3 DNA reads TGTGCCAGTAGACTCGCCGGGCTAGCGGAAGAGACCCAGTACTTC. Translation: CASRLAGLAEETQYF. The gene calls are TRBV19 and TRBJ2-5, with 7 bases matching TRBD2. The germline gives CDR1 LNHDA, CDR2 SQIVND (reference sequence). This CDR3 is 15 amino acids long. V lost 6 bases to trimming and J lost 3 bases; unmatched junction nucleotides: 10.

A remark on this clonotype: A read error is possible here, since a much larger clone lies one base away. V is TRBV20-1 and J is TRBJ2-7; 8 bases line up with TRBD2. The V and J ends lost 0 bases and 1 base, in that order; junction bases with no gene match: 17. This CDR3 has 19 amino acids. Germline V gene sequence: CDR1 DFQATT, CDR2 SNEGSKA (reference sequence). The CDR3 DNA sequence: TGCAGTGCTAGAGATGGAGATAGCGGGAATCCCTCTTCTTCCTACGAGCAGTACTTC. This sequence encodes CSARDGDSGNPSSSYEQYF.

In its sample, this clonotype was seen many times. This chain connects TRBV12-3 or TRBV12-4 to TRBJ2-5, with 10 bases matching TRBD1. The CDR3 is made up of 16 amino acids. J was trimmed by 1 base and V by 4 bases; bases with no gene match: 6. The CDR3 spells CASSSLDRGPQETQYF. CDR3 DNA: TGTGCCAGCAGTTCTCTCGACAGGGGGCCCCAAGAGACCCAGTACTTC.

This clonotype showed up many times. J is TRBJ2-7 and V is TRBV20-1; 14 bases are shared with TRBD2. Losses at the gene ends were 1 base for V and 6 bases for J; bases not matched to a gene: 5. The CDR3 is made up of 15 amino acids. Germline lookup yields CDR1 DFQATT and CDR2 SNEGSKA (reference sequence). CDR3 loop: CSARAGLAGASEQYF. The CDR3 nucleotides read TGCAGTGCTAGAGCGGGACTAGCGGGAGCGAGCGAGCAGTACTTC.

This clonotype was seen more than once but under ten times. The chain has TRBV27 and TRBJ1-2; the match to TRBD1 covers 10 bases. The CDR3 sequence is 16 residues long. The germline gives CDR1 MNHEY, CDR2 SMNVEV (reference sequence). V lost 0 bases and J lost 3; bases outside the gene matches: 4. In nucleotides, the CDR3 is TGTGCCAGCAGTTTATCGACAGGGGGCGCGGACTATGGCTACACCTTC. Protein: CASSLSTGGADYGYTF.

This clonotype was seen only a few times. The rearrangement uses TRBV15 and TRBJ1-1; the match to TRBD1 covers 10 bases. There are 15 residues in the CDR3. Germline V gene data show CDR1 as LNHNV and CDR2 as YYDKDF (reference sequence). V gave up 2 bases and J gave up 5 bases; unmatched junction bases: 5. CDR3 DNA: TGTGCCACCAGCAGACGGGGGACAGGGGAAACTGAAGCTTTCTTT. It encodes CATSRRGTGETEAFF.

This clonotype showed up just a few times. The V gene is TRBV24-1, the J gene TRBJ2-2; maybe TRBD2 (5 bases). The CDR3 loop spans 15 amino acids. The ends were cut back, 3 bases at V and 2 bases at J, with 9 bases in the middle. Germline V gene data show CDR1 as KGHDR and CDR2 as SFDVKD. CDR3 loop: CATSDGRGNTGELFF. CDR3 DNA: TGTGCCACCAGTGATGGACGGGGAAACACCGGGGAGCTGTTTTTT.

This clonotype showed up just a few times. The chain has TRBV27 and TRBJ2-1; 8 bases are a match to TRBD2. The V gene end was trimmed by 0 bases and the J gene end by 9 bases; junction bases not matched to a gene: 1. The germline CDR1 and CDR2 sequences are MNHEY and SMNVEV (reference sequence). The CDR3 consists of 13 residues. This chain's CDR3 is CASSLSGGGEQFF. The DNA for the CDR3 is TGTGCCAGCAGTTTATCCGGGGGGGGTGAGCAGTTCTTC.

The chain employs TRBV10-3 and TRBJ2-3; D is undetermined. This CDR3 region has 13 residues. Per germline, CDR1 ENHRY and CDR2 SYGVKD. The germline V and J ends were trimmed by 8 bases and 0 bases, with 9 bases remaining between them. CDR3 amino acids: CAIQLGSTDTQYF. For the CDR3, the DNA is TGTGCCATCCAACTGGGTAGCACAGATACGCAGTATTTT.

The gene calls are TRBV20-1 and TRBJ2-1, with D possibly matching TRBD1 (6 bases). The CDR3 extends over 15 amino acids. Germline V gene lookup returns CDR1 DFQATT and CDR2 SNEGSKA (reference sequence). V lost 3 bases, J lost 0 bases, and 12 bases lay in between. CDR3 protein: CSASQGLSSYNEQFF. CDR3 in DNA: TGCAGTGCTAGTCAGGGGTTGAGCTCCTACAATGAGCAGTTCTTC.

The V and J genes are TRBV15 and TRBJ2-1; the match to TRBD2 covers 11 bases. Germline V CDR1 and CDR2: LNHNV, YYDKDF (reference sequence). After removal of 2 bases from V and 6 bases from J, the junction contained 6 bases not matched to a gene. The CDR3 is made up of 16 amino acids. This CDR3 reads CATSRLLGLAGNEQFF. The CDR3 nucleotides are TGTGCCACCAGCAGATTACTTGGACTAGCGGGCAATGAGCAGTTCTTC.

This clonotype showed up just once. The rearrangement links TRBV4-3 to TRBJ2-7; 15 bases are shared with TRBD2. This CDR3 spans 17 amino acids. Trimming removed 4 bases from V and 5 bases from J; junction bases left unmatched: 9. Germline assignment: CDR1 LGHNA and CDR2 YSLEER. The CDR3 sequence is CASSPGLAGGQSHEQYF. CDR3 DNA: TGCGCCAGCAGCCCTGGACTAGCGGGAGGGCAGTCCCACGAGCAGTACTTC.

V usage is TRBV18 and J usage is TRBJ2-1; 11 bases align to TRBD2. V was pared by 3 bases and J by 2 bases, with 6 bases of the junction left unmatched. CDR3 length: 17 amino acids. Per germline, CDR1 KGHSH and CDR2 LQKENI. The CDR3 DNA is TGTGCCAGCTCACCGGGAACTAGCGGGAGCGCCTACAATGAGCAGTTCTTC. Translating gives CASSPGTSGSAYNEQFF.

This clonotype has just a few counts. V usage is TRBV4-1 and J usage is TRBJ2-1, with TRBD2 matching 8 bases. V shed 0 bases and J 7 bases; nucleotides not matched to a gene: 5. Germline assignment: CDR1 MGHRA and CDR2 YSYEKL. This CDR3 comprises 15 residues. The CDR3 DNA follows: TGCGCCAGCAGCCAAGAAGGGACTAGATGGAATGAGCAGTTCTTC. Its translation is CASSQEGTRWNEQFF.

This chain joins TRBV7-9 and TRBJ2-7, with 7 bases fitting TRBD2. Germline CDR1 and CDR2: SEHNR and FQNEAQ (reference sequence). The length of the CDR3 is 15 residues. The J segment lost 0 bases and the V segment lost 5 bases, leaving 7 bases of the junction unmatched. The CDR3 DNA follows: TGTGCCAGCAGCCCCCCCGGGACTAACTCCTACGAGCAGTACTTC. Its translation: CASSPPGTNSYEQYF.

This clonotype occurred many times. V and J are TRBV20-1 and TRBJ2-7; 7 bases are a match to TRBD2. V gave up 7 bases and J gave up 0 bases; unmatched junction bases: 6. The length of the CDR3 is 13 residues. Per the germline V gene, CDR1 is DFQATT and CDR2 is SNEGSKA (reference sequence). CDR3 DNA: TGCAGTGTATTAGCGGGCAACTCCTACGAGCAGTACTTC. Translated: CSVLAGNSYEQYF.

The CDR3 bases are TGTGCCAGCCGTAGGGGGGACACCGGGGAGCTGTTTTTT. Translation gives CASRRGDTGELFF. The rearrangement links TRBV28 to TRBJ2-2, with D tentatively TRBD1 or TRBD2 (6 bases each). V dropped 8 bases and J dropped 3 bases, with 10 bases sitting between them. This CDR3 spans 13 amino acids. Germline-derived CDR1 and CDR2 are MDHEN and SYDVKM.

This clonotype has ten or more counts. The gene calls are TRBV24-1 and TRBJ1-4; the D is unclear. The V gene lost 3 bases and the J gene lost 0 bases, with 7 bases spanning the gap. Germline-derived CDR1 and CDR2 are KGHDR and SFDVKD. The CDR3 loop spans 15 amino acids. The CDR3 DNA reads as TGTGCCACCAGTGATCCGGCTGCAACTAATGAAAAACTGTTTTTT. This gives the protein CATSDPAATNEKLFF.

This clonotype was recorded at least ten times. The chain links TRBV11-2 to TRBJ1-6; 7 nucleotides align to TRBD1. The V and J ends lost 5 bases and 9 bases, in that order; junction bases with no gene match: 7. CDR3 length: 14 residues. Germline CDR1 reads SGHAT; CDR2 reads FQNNGV. Here the CDR3 reads CASSIRDSISPLHF. In DNA, the CDR3 is TGTGCCAGCAGCATCCGGGACAGCATTTCACCCCTCCACTTT.

This clonotype has at least ten counts. The V call is TRBV7-2, the J call TRBJ2-1; D possibly corresponds to TRBD2 (5 bases). CDR1 and CDR2 from the germline V gene are SGHTA and FQGNSA. The CDR3 has 14 residues. The ends were cut back, 5 bases at V and 8 bases at J, with 16 bases in the middle. The CDR3 DNA follows: TGTGCCAGCAGCCGACTACTTAGTGCCCATGAGCAGTTCTTC. This sequence encodes CASSRLLSAHEQFF. Full variable domain (missing parts from reference TRBV7-2 and TRBJ2-1): GAGVSQSPSNKVTEKGKDVELRCDPISGHTALYWYRQSLGQGLEFLIYFQGNSAPDKSGLPSDRFSAERTGGSVSTLTIQRTQQEDSAVYLCASSRLLSAHEQFFGPGTRLTVL.

This clonotype was picked up a small number of times. The CDR3 region is CASSLGLPPSYGYTF. Written as DNA, the CDR3 is TGTGCCAGCAGTTTAGGACTCCCCCCCTCATATGGCTACACCTTC. V is TRBV28 and J is TRBJ1-2; D not resolved. Deletions cut 2 bases from V and 5 bases from J, with 15 bases between. The germline V gene encodes CDR1 MDHEN and CDR2 SYDVKM. The CDR3 consists of 15 residues.

CDR3 loop: CASSQEPLRRVRNQPQHF. The CDR3 DNA is TGCGCCAGCAGCCAAGAACCCCTCCGGAGGGTCAGGAATCAGCCCCAGCATTTT. V usage is TRBV4-3 and J usage is TRBJ1-5; D not resolved. The CDR3 loop spans 18 amino acids. With 0 bases removed from V and 4 bases from J, the gap between germline ends came to 19 bases. The germline V gene has CDR1 LGHNA and CDR2 YSLEER.

This clonotype was detected many times. V gene TRBV20-1 combines with J gene TRBJ2-7; unclear D gene. The CDR3 length is 13 residues. V gave up 6 bases and J gave up 2 bases, with 14 bases separating them. Germline V CDR1 and CDR2: DFQATT, SNEGSKA (reference sequence). The CDR3 region is CSAPLSTTYEQYF. CDR3 DNA: TGCAGTGCCCCACTAAGTACAACCTACGAGCAGTACTTC.

This clonotype has at least ten counts. The chain joins TRBV6-2 or TRBV6-3 to TRBJ2-1; the D gene is possibly TRBD1 (5 bases). This CDR3 is 14 amino acids long. V shed 2 bases and J shed 7 bases, with 12 bases lying between them. Germline V lookup: CDR1 MNHEY, CDR2 SVGEGT. DNA of the CDR3: TGTGCCAGCAGTTACGAAGGGGAAGTAAATGAGCAGTTCTTC. Amino acid sequence: CASSYEGEVNEQFF.